Listed below are T cell receptor beta chains from one sample, sequenced in a study of tumor-infiltrating lymphocytes in oesophageal squamous cell carcinoma. TCRdb ran MiXCR on the PCR reads and lists one entry per CDR3 protein. This repertoire shows roughly 20,000 distinct CDR3 sequences, 40% found once; its top ten account for about 6.8%. Sequences were obtained from blood. These receptors originate from a male donor with esophageal squamous cell carcinoma. The conserved cysteine and the conserved F or W are not part of the CDR3 here.

V gene	J gene	CDR3 protein
TRBV7-3	.	ASIGDSDYYGYT
TRBV6-1	TRBJ2-7	ASTGGSSYEQY
TRBV7-2	TRBJ1-1	ASSLAGRGTEAF
TRBV7-3	TRBJ2-7	ASSLSSGGTGVYYEQY
TRBV5-6	TRBJ2-1	ASSLAWVTRDEQF
TRBV6-1	.	ASSEGQETQY
TRBV7-2	TRBJ2-7	ASSLRALGGANSGSYEQY
TRBV6-1	.	ASSEGGTARGYT
TRBV6-1	TRBJ1-2	ASNPDGPYGYT
TRBV12-3/TRBV12-4	TRBJ2-3	ASRQTRGADTQY
TRBV7-8	TRBJ2-3	ASSLWDFTDTQY
TRBV7-8	TRBJ1-4	ASSRGQGGNEKLF
TRBV9	TRBJ2-7	ASSVSGLDGEQY
TRBV28	.	ASSLPAGIPYEQY
TRBV9	TRBJ2-3	ASSTSGEGLADTQY
TRBV12-3/TRBV12-4	TRBJ2-5	ASTPTDTQY
TRBV7-8	TRBJ2-1	ASSLESASYNEQF
TRBV6-4	TRBJ1-4	ATGGNSDEKLF
TRBV9	TRBJ2-3	ASSVGGTDTQY
TRBV7-6	.	ASSLRGQLQETQY
TRBV7-4	.	ASSLQGRGRNEQY
TRBV5-6	TRBJ2-3	ASSPTSGGDTQY
TRBV6-5	TRBJ2-3	ASSYSGTSGPTSTDTQY
TRBV7-2	TRBJ2-6	ASSLLVSGANVLT
TRBV6-1	TRBJ2-7	ASSEETSGSYEQY
TRBV6-1	TRBJ1-4	ASSSGQGSANEKLF
TRBV10-1	TRBJ2-1	ASSPSGVRGEQF
TRBV28	TRBJ2-1	ASSLRDRPYNEQF
TRBV28	TRBJ2-7	ASSWTLSSYEQY
TRBV7-9	.	ASSLDSGGVNEQF
TRBV7-6	TRBJ2-2	ASSSVRTGELF
TRBV6-8	TRBJ2-7	ASSPRTGWQY
TRBV20-1	TRBJ2-1	SARSRVVEQF
TRBV2	TRBJ2-7	ASRPRSGQYEQY
TRBV6-1	TRBJ2-3	ASSSQAGDTQY
TRBV27	TRBJ2-2	ASTWRGGNTGELF
TRBV7-6	.	ASSGKGGPYEQY
TRBV24-1	TRBJ2-5	ATSGNMGVAETQY
TRBV6-1	TRBJ1-2	ASSGSVASGYT